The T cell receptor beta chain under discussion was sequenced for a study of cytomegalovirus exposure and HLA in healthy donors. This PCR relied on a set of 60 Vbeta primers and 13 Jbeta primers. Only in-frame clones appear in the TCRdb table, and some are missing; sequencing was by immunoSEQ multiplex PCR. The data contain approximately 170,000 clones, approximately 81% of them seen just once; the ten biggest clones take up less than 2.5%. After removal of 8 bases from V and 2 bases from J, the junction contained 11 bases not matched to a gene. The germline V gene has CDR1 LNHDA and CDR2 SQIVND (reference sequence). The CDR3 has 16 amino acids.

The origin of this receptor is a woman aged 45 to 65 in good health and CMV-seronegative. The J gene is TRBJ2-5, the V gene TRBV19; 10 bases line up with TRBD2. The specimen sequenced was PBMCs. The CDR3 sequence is CASAGVAGGRQETQYF. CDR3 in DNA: TGTGCCAGTGCTGGAGTAGCGGGGGGTCGGCAAGAGACCCAGTACTTC.